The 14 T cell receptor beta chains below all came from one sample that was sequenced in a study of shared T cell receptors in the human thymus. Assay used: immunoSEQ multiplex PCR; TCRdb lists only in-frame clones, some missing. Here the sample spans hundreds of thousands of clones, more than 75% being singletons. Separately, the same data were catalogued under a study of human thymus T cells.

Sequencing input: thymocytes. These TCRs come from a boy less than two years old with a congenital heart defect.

In DNA, the CDR3 is TGTGCCAGCAGCTCAACCAAGGACAGGCAAGAGACCCAGTACTTC. Encoded protein: CASSSTKDRQETQYF. The chain carries TRBV2 and TRBJ2-5; 7 positions match TRBD1. The J segment lost 2 bases and the V segment lost 6 bases, leaving 9 bases of the junction unmatched. Germline CDR1 reads SNHLY; CDR2 reads FYNNEI. The CDR3 spans 15 residues.

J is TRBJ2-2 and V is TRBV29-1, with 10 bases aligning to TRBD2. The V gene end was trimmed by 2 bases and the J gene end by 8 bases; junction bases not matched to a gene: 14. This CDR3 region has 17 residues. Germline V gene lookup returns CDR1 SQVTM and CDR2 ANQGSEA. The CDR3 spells CSVELGALAGARGELFF. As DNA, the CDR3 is TGCAGCGTTGAACTTGGGGCCCTAGCGGGGGCCCGGGGGGAGCTGTTTTTT.

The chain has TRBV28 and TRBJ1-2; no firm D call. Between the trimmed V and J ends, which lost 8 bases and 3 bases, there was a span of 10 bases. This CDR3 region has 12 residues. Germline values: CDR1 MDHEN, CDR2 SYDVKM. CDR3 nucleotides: TGTGCCAGCGGGGAGGACTACTATGGCTACACCTTC. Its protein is CASGEDYYGYTF.

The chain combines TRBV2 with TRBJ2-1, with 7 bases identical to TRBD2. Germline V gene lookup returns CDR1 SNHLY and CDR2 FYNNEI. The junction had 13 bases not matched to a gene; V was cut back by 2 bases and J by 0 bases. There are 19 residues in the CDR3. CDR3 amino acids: CASSENRPSGTISYNEQFF. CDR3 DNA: TGTGCCAGCAGTGAAAATAGGCCTAGCGGCACAATCTCCTACAATGAGCAGTTCTTC.

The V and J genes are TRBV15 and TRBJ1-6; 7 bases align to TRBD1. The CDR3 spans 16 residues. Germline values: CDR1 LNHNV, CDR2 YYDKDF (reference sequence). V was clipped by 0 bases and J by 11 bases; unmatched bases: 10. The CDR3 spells CATSRDSSTGIPPLHF. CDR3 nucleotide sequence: TGTGCCACCAGCAGAGATTCTTCGACAGGGATACCACCCCTCCACTTT.

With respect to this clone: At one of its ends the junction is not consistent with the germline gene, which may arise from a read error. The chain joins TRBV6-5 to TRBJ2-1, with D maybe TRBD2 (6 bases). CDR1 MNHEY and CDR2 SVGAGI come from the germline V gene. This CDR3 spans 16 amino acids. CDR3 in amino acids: CAGSYLPGEAYNEQFF. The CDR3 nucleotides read TGTGCCGGCAGTTACTTGCCGGGAGAGGCGTACAATGAGCAGTTCTTC.

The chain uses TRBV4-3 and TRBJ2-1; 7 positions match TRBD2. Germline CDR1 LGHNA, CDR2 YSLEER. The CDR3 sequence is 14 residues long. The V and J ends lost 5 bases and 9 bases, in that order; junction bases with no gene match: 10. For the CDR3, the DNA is TGCGCCAGCAGCGGGGTGGGGGGGTCCTCTGAGCAGTTCTTC. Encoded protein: CASSGVGGSSEQFF.

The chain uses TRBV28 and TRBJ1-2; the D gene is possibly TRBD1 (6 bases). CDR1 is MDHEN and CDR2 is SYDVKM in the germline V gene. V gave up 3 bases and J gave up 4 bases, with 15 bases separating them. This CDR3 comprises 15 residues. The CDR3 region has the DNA TGTGCCAGCAGTTTTAGGGGGAAGTCAGGCTATGGCTACACCTTC. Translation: CASSFRGKSGYGYTF.

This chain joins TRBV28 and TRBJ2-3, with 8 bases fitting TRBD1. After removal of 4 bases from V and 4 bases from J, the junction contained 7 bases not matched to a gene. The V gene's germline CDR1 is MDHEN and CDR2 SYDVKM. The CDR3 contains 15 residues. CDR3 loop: CASSSLSRGPDTQYF. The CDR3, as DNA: TGTGCCAGCAGTTCGTTGAGCAGGGGGCCAGATACGCAGTATTTT.

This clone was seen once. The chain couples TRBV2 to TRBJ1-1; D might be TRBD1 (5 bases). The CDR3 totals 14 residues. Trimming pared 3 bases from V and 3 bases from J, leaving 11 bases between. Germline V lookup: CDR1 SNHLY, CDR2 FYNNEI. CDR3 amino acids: CASSEGGNDTEAFF. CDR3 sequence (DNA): TGTGCCAGCAGTGAGGGGGGAAATGACACTGAAGCTTTCTTT.

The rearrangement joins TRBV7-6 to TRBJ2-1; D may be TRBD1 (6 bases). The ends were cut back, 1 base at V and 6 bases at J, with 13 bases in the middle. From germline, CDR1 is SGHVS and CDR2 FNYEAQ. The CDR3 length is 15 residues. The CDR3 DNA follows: TGTGCCAGCAGCTTAGGTCACAGGGACCGCAATGAGCAGTTCTTC. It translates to CASSLGHRDRNEQFF.

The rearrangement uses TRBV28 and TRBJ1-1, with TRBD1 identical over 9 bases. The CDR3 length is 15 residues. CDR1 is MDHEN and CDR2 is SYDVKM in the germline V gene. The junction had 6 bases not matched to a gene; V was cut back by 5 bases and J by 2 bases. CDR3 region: CASSIQGAGNTEAFF. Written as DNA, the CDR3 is TGTGCCAGCAGTATACAGGGGGCTGGAAACACTGAAGCTTTCTTT.

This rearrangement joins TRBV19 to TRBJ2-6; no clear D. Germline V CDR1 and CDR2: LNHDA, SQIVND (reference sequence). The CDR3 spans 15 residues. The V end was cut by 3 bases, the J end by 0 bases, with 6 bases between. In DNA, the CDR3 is TGTGCCAGTAGTATTCAGAACTCTGGGGCCAACGTCCTGACTTTC. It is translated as CASSIQNSGANVLTF.

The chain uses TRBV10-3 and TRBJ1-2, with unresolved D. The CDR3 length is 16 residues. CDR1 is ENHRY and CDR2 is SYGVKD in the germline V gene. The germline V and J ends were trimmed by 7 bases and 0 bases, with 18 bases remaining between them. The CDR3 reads CAIKSALGRSNYGYTF. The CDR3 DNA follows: TGTGCCATCAAAAGCGCTCTCGGGAGGTCTAACTATGGCTACACCTTC.